This passage covers 32 T cell receptor beta chains from one sample sequenced in a study of T cells in tuberculosis. Profiled with immunoSEQ multiplex PCR; TCRdb holds only in-frame clones, not every one. The data show roughly 44,000 clones, with roughly 96% seen just once and around 7% held by the top ten. The sequenced sample was PBMCs. All receptors come from a donor aged 10-30 years with latent tuberculosis or without tuberculosis infection.

The CDR3 sequence is CASMNSGSYEQYF. The CDR3 DNA reads as TGCGCCAGCATGAATAGCGGCTCCTACGAGCAGTACTTC. The chain couples TRBV5-1 to TRBJ2-7, with D possibly TRBD2 on 6 matching bases. V was shortened by 6 bases and J by 0 bases, with 10 bases between the two germline ends. This CDR3 is 13 amino acids long. Germline V CDR1 and CDR2: SGHRS, YFSETQ.

The rearrangement uses TRBV2 and TRBJ2-2, with 8 bases matching TRBD1. The CDR3 consists of 14 residues. The V gene's germline CDR1 is SNHLY and CDR2 FYNNEI. J lost 4 bases, V lost 8 bases, and 6 bases had no gene match. The CDR3 reads CASVAGGLTGELFF. The CDR3 region has the DNA TGTGCCAGCGTCGCAGGGGGCCTCACCGGGGAGCTGTTTTTT.

J is TRBJ2-3 and V is TRBV29-1; no clear D gene. V lost 4 bases, J lost 2 bases, and 10 bases lay in between. The germline V gene has CDR1 SQVTM and CDR2 ANQGSEA. The CDR3 spans 13 residues. Written as DNA, the CDR3 is TGCAGCGTTGTGAGTTACGACACAGATACGCAGTATTTT. Its translation is CSVVSYDTDTQYF.

The chain links TRBV25-1 to TRBJ2-1; 12 nucleotides match TRBD2. CDR3 length: 17 residues. Germline CDR1 MGHDK, CDR2 SYGVNS. With V trimmed by 2 bases and J by 0 bases, 2 bases remained unmatched. The CDR3 bases are TGTGCCAGCAGTGAACTACTAGCGGGAGGCTCCTACAATGAGCAGTTCTTC. Translation gives CASSELLAGGSYNEQFF.

The chain carries TRBV10-3 and TRBJ1-2, with TRBD1 matching over 9 bases. Germline V gives CDR1 ENHRY, CDR2 SYGVKD. The CDR3 sequence is 14 residues long. J gave up 2 bases and V 6 bases, and 4 bases lay outside the gene matches. CDR3 in DNA: TGTGCCATCAGGGGGGACAGGGAGAACTATGGCTACACCTTC. Protein product: CAIRGDRENYGYTF.

The chain couples TRBV4-2 to TRBJ1-1; no definite D call. V shed 1 base and J shed 6 bases, with 9 bases lying between them. This CDR3 comprises 13 residues. CDR1 is LGHNA and CDR2 is YNFKEQ in the germline V gene. The CDR3: CASSQGPGAEAFF. CDR3 bases: TGTGCCAGCAGCCAAGGTCCAGGTGCTGAAGCTTTCTTT.

This chain connects TRBV7-2 to TRBJ2-7; maybe TRBD2 (6 bases). Per germline, CDR1 SGHTA and CDR2 FQGNSA. The CDR3 consists of 14 residues. V dropped 4 bases and J dropped 7 bases, with 17 bases sitting between them. The CDR3: CASSSGTPLGEQYF. The CDR3 nucleotides read TGTGCCAGCAGCTCGGGGACTCCGCTGGGTGAGCAGTACTTC.

The chain couples TRBV6-6 to TRBJ1-5; D uncertain. In germline, CDR1 is MNHNY, CDR2 SVGAGI (reference sequence). The CDR3 sequence is 16 residues long. Trimming removed 2 bases from V and 10 bases from J, with 21 bases in between. The chain's CDR3 is CASSYPRAGVGGPQHF. For the CDR3, the DNA is TGTGCCAGCAGTTACCCGCGGGCCGGGGTAGGAGGACCCCAGCATTTT.

This chain joins TRBV25-1 and TRBJ2-1; D ambiguous. Trimming shortened V by 2 bases and J by 4 bases, and 21 bases separated the two germline ends. The germline CDR1 and CDR2 sequences are MGHDK and SYGVNS. The CDR3 spans 18 residues. The CDR3 sequence: CASSEPPGGPERYNEQFF. CDR3 sequence (DNA): TGTGCCAGCAGTGAACCCCCTGGTGGCCCTGAACGTTACAATGAGCAGTTCTTC. The variable domain in full, completed from reference TRBV25-1 and TRBJ2-1, reads EADIYQTPRYLVIGTGKKITLECSQTMGHDKMYWYQQDPGMELHLIHYSYGVNSTEKGDLSSESTVSRIRTEHFPLTLESARPSHTSQYLCASSEPPGGPERYNEQFFGPGTRLTVL.

This clone was seen only once. In DNA form, the CDR3 reads TGTGCCAGCAGTGAAAGCGGGTACTATGGCTACACCTTC. This encodes CASSESGYYGYTF. This rearrangement joins TRBV6-1 to TRBJ1-2; D gene unclear. The CDR3 contains 13 residues. V dropped 2 bases and J dropped 3 bases, with 7 bases sitting between them. The V gene's germline CDR1 is MNHNS and CDR2 SASEGT.

The chain links TRBV30 to TRBJ2-2, with D possibly being TRBD2 (6 bases). Germline CDR1 reads GTSNPN; CDR2 reads SVGIG (reference sequence). V was trimmed by 6 bases and J by 0 bases, leaving 14 bases between them. CDR3 size: 15 residues. CDR3 coding DNA: TGTGCCTGCCCGCCCTCGGGAGCGAACACCGGGGAGCTGTTTTTT. This encodes CACPPSGANTGELFF.

V is TRBV7-2 and J is TRBJ2-2, with 7 bases identical to TRBD1. Trimming cost V 5 bases and J 1 base; bases outside gene matches: 10. The germline V gene encodes CDR1 SGHTA and CDR2 FQGNSA. The CDR3 covers 17 residues. The CDR3 spells CASSPSTGAQNTGELFF. DNA for the CDR3: TGTGCCAGCAGCCCTAGTACAGGGGCTCAGAACACCGGGGAGCTGTTTTTT. Complete variable domain (other parts from reference TRBV7-2 and TRBJ2-2): GAGVSQSPSNKVTEKGKDVELRCDPISGHTALYWYRQSLGQGLEFLIYFQGNSAPDKSGLPSDRFSAERTGGSVSTLTIQRTQQEDSAVYLCASSPSTGAQNTGELFFGEGSRLTVL.

The gene calls are TRBV7-3 and TRBJ1-2, with 7 positions matching TRBD1. The V segment lost 5 bases and the J segment 8 bases; nucleotides outside the gene matches: 11. Looked up from germline, CDR1 is SGHTA and CDR2 is FQGTGA. This CDR3 is 14 amino acids long. In DNA form, the CDR3 reads TGTGCCAGCAGCCCCCGGGACAGCCTGGGGGGCTACACCTTC. Translation: CASSPRDSLGGYTF.

The rearrangement uses TRBV30 and TRBJ1-5; D may be TRBD1 (6 bases). The CDR3 spans 13 residues. The germline CDR1 and CDR2 sequences are GTSNPN and SVGIG (reference sequence). Trimming took 3 bases from V and 6 from J, leaving 12 bases between them. This CDR3 reads CAWRETGSQPQHF. CDR3 nucleotide sequence: TGTGCCTGGAGGGAAACAGGGAGTCAGCCCCAGCATTTT.

This chain connects TRBV2 to TRBJ1-5, with 7 bases that match TRBD1. The germline gives CDR1 SNHLY, CDR2 FYNNEI. J lost 0 bases, V lost 7 bases, and 12 bases had no gene match. The CDR3 runs 17 residues. CDR3: CASTSGGFHYSNQPQHF. The CDR3 DNA sequence: TGTGCCAGCACCTCAGGGGGGTTCCACTATAGCAATCAGCCCCAGCATTTT.

This chain uses TRBV6-1 with TRBJ1-5, with a weak D call TRBD1 (6 bases). Trimming pared 6 bases from V and 5 bases from J, leaving 14 bases between. In germline, CDR1 is MNHNS, CDR2 SASEGT. The CDR3 length is 14 residues. The CDR3 is CASSRSPGDQPQHF. The CDR3 nucleotides read TGTGCCAGCAGCCGGAGCCCAGGGGATCAGCCCCAGCATTTT.

The V call is TRBV6-5, the J call TRBJ2-5; the D is unclear. Trimming removed 7 bases from V and 4 bases from J, with 13 bases in between. CDR3 length equals 13 residues. CDR1 is MNHEY, CDR2 SVGAGI, per germline. CDR3 loop: CASTSPVGETQYF. CDR3 nucleotides: TGTGCCAGCACCTCCCCGGTTGGAGAGACCCAGTACTTC.

This chain links TRBV7-9 with TRBJ1-1; weak D call: TRBD1 (5 bases). Germline-derived CDR1 and CDR2 are SEHNR and FQNEAQ (reference sequence). This CDR3 comprises 15 residues. Trimming cost V 5 bases and J 4 bases, with 17 bases left between them. The CDR3 sequence: CASSAPPGEGTEAFF. CDR3 in DNA: TGTGCCAGCAGCGCCCCTCCGGGGGAGGGCACTGAAGCTTTCTTT.

This clone was recorded once. The CDR3 DNA reads TGTGCCAGCTCGCCCCTCTTAGCGCAAAGCTCCTACGAGCAGTACTTC. Amino acids: CASSPLLAQSSYEQYF. This chain uses TRBV18 with TRBJ2-7; D possibly corresponds to TRBD2 (5 bases). Germline CDR1 reads KGHSH; CDR2 reads LQKENI. V was trimmed by 6 bases and J by 0 bases, leaving 18 bases between them. The length of the CDR3 is 16 residues.

This chain connects TRBV5-1 to TRBJ1-5; 8 bases are shared with TRBD1. Losses at the gene ends were 4 bases for V and 6 bases for J; bases not matched to a gene: 9. CDR1 SGHRS and CDR2 YFSETQ come from the germline V gene. This CDR3 comprises 15 residues. CDR3 DNA sequence: TGCGCCAGCAGCCCGACCGACAGGGGAAGTCAGCCCCAGCATTTT. This codes for CASSPTDRGSQPQHF.

The rearrangement joins TRBV6-1 to TRBJ1-2; 9 bases are shared with TRBD1. This CDR3 comprises 14 residues. CDR1 is MNHNS, CDR2 SASEGT, per germline. V dropped 5 bases and J dropped 0; count of bases not matched to a gene: 1. The CDR3 bases are TGTGCCAGCAGTCGGACAGGGGCTAACTATGGCTACACCTTC. Residues: CASSRTGANYGYTF.

This clone was observed a single time. The rearrangement joins TRBV7-6 to TRBJ2-3; possible D gene TRBD2, 7 bases. Germline V gene lookup returns CDR1 SGHVS and CDR2 FNYEAQ. Trimming stripped 5 bases from V and 2 bases from J, with 20 bases between. CDR3 size: 17 residues. DNA of the CDR3: TGTGCCAGCAGCATCCAGTCGGGGGGCACTTTCACAGATACGCAGTATTTT. It specifies CASSIQSGGTFTDTQYF.

This chain connects TRBV29-1 to TRBJ1-2; 8 nucleotides line up with TRBD1. The germline gives CDR1 SQVTM, CDR2 ANQGSEA. Trimming removed 4 bases from V and 7 bases from J; junction bases left unmatched: 2. The CDR3 spans 11 residues. The CDR3 protein is CSVGTGTGYTF. DNA for the CDR3: TGCAGCGTTGGGACAGGGACTGGCTACACCTTC.

Written as DNA, the CDR3 is TGTGCCAGCAGCTTGGGGGCGCTGGACACTGAAGCTTTCTTT. As protein: CASSLGALDTEAFF. The V gene is TRBV5-6, the J gene TRBJ1-1; D is uncertain. V gave up 0 bases and J gave up 3 bases, with 9 bases separating them. The CDR3 totals 14 residues. Germline lookup yields CDR1 SGHDT and CDR2 YYEEEE.

This rearrangement joins TRBV7-2 to TRBJ1-1; a weak D match, TRBD1 (5 bases). The germline CDR1 and CDR2 sequences are SGHTA and FQGNSA. The CDR3 extends over 14 amino acids. With 4 bases removed from V and 0 bases from J, the gap between germline ends came to 9 bases. CDR3 residues: CASSSRGVNTEAFF. The CDR3 nucleotides are TGTGCCAGCAGCTCCCGGGGGGTGAACACTGAAGCTTTCTTT.

The genes are TRBV27 and TRBJ2-7, with D possibly matching TRBD2 (5 bases). The CDR3 length is 19 residues. Germline CDR1 reads MNHEY; CDR2 reads SMNVEV (reference sequence). The germline V and J ends were trimmed by 2 bases and 0 bases, with 23 bases remaining between them. This chain's CDR3 is CASSLVGFGVTGNSYEQYF. CDR3 bases: TGTGCCAGCAGTTTAGTAGGTTTTGGGGTTACCGGGAACTCCTACGAGCAGTACTTC.

V gene TRBV5-6 combines with J gene TRBJ2-1, with 9 bases lining up with TRBD1. The CDR3 length is 17 residues. J lost 3 bases, V lost 4 bases, and 11 bases had no gene match. Germline V gene data show CDR1 as SGHDT and CDR2 as YYEEEE. In DNA form, the CDR3 reads TGTGCCAGCAGCCAGGTGGGGAGACAGGGGGTCTACAATGAGCAGTTCTTC. Translation: CASSQVGRQGVYNEQFF.

The V and J genes are TRBV19 and TRBJ1-4; a possible D gene is TRBD1 (5 bases). From germline, CDR1 is LNHDA and CDR2 SQIVND (reference sequence). Trimming left V 5 bases short and J 6 bases short, with 22 bases between. CDR3 length: 17 amino acids. The CDR3 nucleotides are TGTGCCAGTAGTCCCGGGGGGAGACTCCTAGGGGATGAAAAACTGTTTTTT. It is translated as CASSPGGRLLGDEKLFF.

J is TRBJ2-7 and V is TRBV9; TRBD2 matches at 14 bases. Trimming took 5 bases from V and 4 from J; bases not matched to a gene: 8. From germline, CDR1 is SGDLS and CDR2 YYNGEE. This CDR3 comprises 16 residues. The CDR3 DNA reads TGTGCCAGCAGTGTCGGACTAGCGGGGGGAGCATACGAGCAGTACTTC. Its protein is CASSVGLAGGAYEQYF.

The chain links TRBV4-2 to TRBJ1-1, with a tentative D call TRBD1 (6 bases). The CDR3 spans 18 residues. The V and J ends lost 0 bases and 1 base respectively, with 18 bases between them. Germline values: CDR1 LGHNA, CDR2 YNFKEQ. CDR3 protein: CASSQDGPLGGRNTEAFF. CDR3 coding DNA: TGTGCCAGCAGCCAAGATGGGCCCCTGGGGGGGCGGAACACTGAAGCTTTCTTT.

The V gene is TRBV7-8, the J gene TRBJ2-5, with D possibly matching TRBD2 (5 bases). Trimming took 3 bases from V and 3 from J, leaving 11 bases between them. Germline loops: CDR1 SGHVS, CDR2 FQNEAQ. There are 14 residues in the CDR3. The chain's CDR3 is CASSFSDGEETQYF. The CDR3 bases are TGTGCCAGCAGCTTTAGCGACGGTGAAGAGACCCAGTACTTC.

V gene TRBV29-1 combines with J gene TRBJ2-7, with 9 bases aligning to TRBD1. Germline CDR1 SQVTM, CDR2 ANQGSEA. Losses at the gene ends were 6 bases for V and 4 bases for J; bases not matched to a gene: 7. The CDR3 is 13 residues long. Here the CDR3 DNA reads TGCAGCGTCTATGGGGACAGGGTTTACGAGCAGTACTTC. Translated: CSVYGDRVYEQYF.